This TCR beta chain was obtained from a study of T-cell reconstitution after alpha-beta-depleted transplantation in children. Unique molecular identifiers were incorporated when the TCRbeta library was constructed. TCRdb independently ran MiXCR on the PCR reads; one entry per CDR3 protein. Counted here are over 550,000 distinct CDR3 sequences, more than 9% occurring once; the ten biggest clones make up less than 5%. This clonotype showed up just a few times. This CDR3 has 15 residues. The J segment lost 2 bases and the V segment lost 6 bases, leaving 7 bases of the junction unmatched. Germline V CDR1 and CDR2: MNHEY, SMNVEV (reference sequence).

Sequenced material: PBMCs from the stem cell graft donor, taken from the stem cell graft. The V and J genes are TRBV27 and TRBJ2-5; TRBD1 agrees at 9 bases. This receptor was identified in a human donor who donated a stem cell graft to a child with acute myeloid leukemia. Written as DNA, the CDR3 is TGTGCCAGCAGCCAACGGGGACAGGGTCAAGAGACCCAGTACTTC. Its translation is CASSQRGQGQETQYF.